The clone carrying this T cell receptor beta chain occurred a few times. Its antigen is still unknown. This sample was taken from a study of T-cell memory formation after mild COVID-19. At the level of the study: The study found TCR clusters largely donor specific.

Constant-segment-primed 5'RACE gave TCR alpha and TCR beta cDNA libraries with sample barcodes and UMIs. From the 5' RACE reads, TCRdb called clonotypes with MiXCR, one entry per CDR3 protein. This repertoire shows some 330,000 distinct CDR3 sequences, around 20% found once; its top ten account for approximately 12%. Overall study findings and caveats: From day 15 to 85, contracting clones were balanced between CD4 and CD8, whereas later expanders leaned toward CD4+. Most CD4+ clones that shrank were in CM and EM, while CD8+ ones turned up in EMRA.

The receptor comes from an adult woman who had mild COVID-19 (a few samples of this study predate the infection). Cell type and time point are not known. Sequences were obtained from PBMCs or a T cell subset sorted from them (not recorded which).

CDR3 in DNA: TGTGCCAGCAGCGCGACAGCTTCTCACAATGAGCAGTTCTTC. Translating it yields CASSATASHNEQFF. The V call is TRBV3-1, the J call TRBJ2-1; D is possibly TRBD1 (5 bases). CDR1 and CDR2 (germline): LGHDT, YNNKEL (reference sequence). The CDR3 has 14 amino acids. V lost 5 bases, J lost 5 bases, and 13 bases lay in between.